The 24 T cell receptor beta chains below were found in one sample sequenced in a study of identical twins. TCRdb fed the 5' RACE reads into MiXCR, producing one record per CDR3 protein. The table includes roughly 630,000 distinct CDR3 sequences, 7.1% detected once. The same data also went into a second study, on yellow fever vaccine responses in identical twins.

Sequencing used PBMCs. These receptors originate from a woman younger than 30 in good health.

The chain carries TRBV12-5 and TRBJ2-1, with a weak D call TRBD2 (5 bases). V shed 0 bases and J shed 0 bases, with 9 bases lying between them. This CDR3 has 16 amino acids. Germline assignment: CDR1 LGHNT and CDR2 FRNRAP. CDR3 nucleotide sequence: TGTGCTAGTGGTTTGGTGGTAGGGAGCTCCTACAATGAGCAGTTCTTC. Encoded protein: CASGLVVGSSYNEQFF.

The J gene is TRBJ2-3, the V gene TRBV3-1, with 7 bases fitting TRBD2. CDR3 size: 16 residues. V was pared by 5 bases and J by 4 bases, with 12 bases of the junction left unmatched. CDR1 is LGHDT and CDR2 is YNNKEL in the germline V gene (reference sequence). The CDR3 region is CASSSLGGSGADTQYF. The CDR3 nucleotides read TGTGCCAGCAGCTCGCTGGGGGGGAGTGGCGCAGATACGCAGTATTTT.

This clonotype was seen only a few times. J is TRBJ1-4 and V is TRBV6-1; the D is unclear. CDR1 and CDR2 (germline): MNHNS, SASEGT. Trimming removed 6 bases at V and 6 bases at J, with 8 bases between. The CDR3 runs to 12 residues. As DNA, the CDR3 is TGTGCCAGCAGAGTCCAAGATGAAAAACTGTTTTTT. This sequence encodes CASRVQDEKLFF.

The V call is TRBV7-9, the J call TRBJ2-7, with D perhaps TRBD1 (5 bases). Trimming stripped 2 bases from V and 2 bases from J, with 16 bases between. Germline-derived CDR1 and CDR2 are SEHNR and FQNEAQ (reference sequence). This CDR3 has 16 amino acids. Written as DNA, the CDR3 is TGTGCCAGCAGCTTAAAACCAACAGGTCACACCTACGAGCAGTACTTC. Its protein is CASSLKPTGHTYEQYF.

This chain joins TRBV9 and TRBJ2-2; 7 bases are a match to TRBD2. Germline CDR1 reads SGDLS; CDR2 reads YYNGEE. V lost 7 bases, J lost 4 bases, and 4 bases stayed unmatched. The CDR3 extends over 13 amino acids. The chain's CDR3 is CASQRGTTGELFF. The CDR3 coding sequence is TGTGCCAGCCAGCGGGGTACCACCGGGGAGCTGTTTTTT.

The rearrangement links TRBV12-3 or TRBV12-4 to TRBJ2-5; D perhaps matches TRBD1 (5 bases). V shed 1 base and J shed 4 bases, with 16 bases lying between them. This CDR3 is 16 amino acids long. CDR3 sequence reads: CASSLGGRSFSETQYF. Written as DNA, the CDR3 is TGTGCCAGCAGTTTAGGGGGCAGATCATTCTCAGAGACCCAGTACTTC.

This clonotype was counted between two and nine times. This CDR3 is CASSQTSNYGYTF. CDR3 nucleotides: TGTGCCAGCAGCCAGACCTCGAACTATGGCTACACCTTC. The chain uses TRBV12-3 or TRBV12-4 and TRBJ1-2; no firm D call. The CDR3 totals 13 residues. V was shortened by 6 bases and J by 2 bases, with 10 bases between the two germline ends.

This clonotype has a count of ten or more. The rearrangement links TRBV12-3 or TRBV12-4 to TRBJ2-7, with a tentative D call TRBD2 (5 bases). The germline V and J ends were trimmed by 6 bases and 0 bases, with 9 bases remaining between them. This CDR3 is built from 13 residues. This CDR3 reads CASRSGVSYEQYF. Written as DNA, the CDR3 is TGTGCCAGCAGGTCCGGGGTCTCCTACGAGCAGTACTTC.

The chain links TRBV6-1 to TRBJ2-7, with TRBD2 matching 7 bases. The V gene's germline CDR1 is MNHNS and CDR2 SASEGT. V trimming: 5 bases; J trimming: 0 bases; junction bases outside the gene matches: 4. The CDR3 runs to 14 residues. In DNA, the CDR3 is TGTGCCAGCAGTCTGACTAGCACCTCCTACGAGCAGTACTTC. Its translation is CASSLTSTSYEQYF.

The gene calls are TRBV5-1 and TRBJ2-5; 7 bases fit TRBD2. Germline V gives CDR1 SGHRS, CDR2 YFSETQ. The CDR3 runs to 15 residues. Trimming took 2 bases from V and 2 from J; bases not matched to a gene: 6. The CDR3 nucleotides read TGCGCCAGCAGCTTCGTGGGAGGGGAACAAGAGACCCAGTACTTC. Residues: CASSFVGGEQETQYF.

The chain carries TRBV12-3 or TRBV12-4 and TRBJ2-3, with 7 bases aligning to TRBD2. V was clipped by 6 bases and J by 0 bases; unmatched bases: 6. The CDR3 length is 15 residues. CDR3 protein: CASRPLAASTDTQYF. The CDR3, as DNA: TGTGCCAGCAGGCCGCTAGCGGCTAGCACAGATACGCAGTATTTT.

This clonotype was observed at least ten times. This sequence joins TRBV3-1 and TRBJ1-1; no firm D call. V was pared by 7 bases and J by 5 bases, with 17 bases between. The CDR3 runs 14 residues. CDR1 and CDR2 (germline): LGHDT, YNNKEL (reference sequence). CDR3 DNA: TGTGCCAGCACCCCCGGGCTTCAAGGGACTGAAGCTTTCTTT. It translates to CASTPGLQGTEAFF.

This clonotype was found many times. The chain is built from TRBV10-3 and TRBJ2-2; 8 nucleotides agree with TRBD1. The V gene end was trimmed by 8 bases and the J gene end by 2 bases; junction bases not matched to a gene: 4. This CDR3 contains 14 residues. Germline V gene lookup returns CDR1 ENHRY and CDR2 SYGVKD. Here the CDR3 reads CAIGQGPNTGELFF. CDR3 nucleotide sequence: TGTGCCATCGGACAGGGTCCAAACACCGGGGAGCTGTTTTTT.

This clonotype was recorded at least ten times. V and J are TRBV6-5 and TRBJ2-3; 10 nucleotides agree with TRBD1. Germline V lookup: CDR1 MNHEY, CDR2 SVGAGI. The CDR3 is 13 amino acids. Losses at the gene ends were 2 bases for V and 9 bases for J; bases not matched to a gene: 2. The CDR3 coding sequence is TGTGCCAGCAGTTACCCGGGACAGGGGACGCAGTATTTT. Translation gives CASSYPGQGTQYF.

This clonotype was seen many times. V is TRBV15 and J is TRBJ1-5, with a possible D match to TRBD1 (6 bases). V lost 5 bases and J 5 bases, leaving 10 bases between the germline ends. CDR1 and CDR2 from the germline V gene are LNHNV and YYDKDF (reference sequence). CDR3 length: 13 amino acids. CDR3 amino acids: CATSLNRDQPQHF. Written as DNA, the CDR3 is TGTGCCACCAGCCTGAACAGGGATCAGCCCCAGCATTTT. The whole variable domain, remainder taken from reference TRBV15 and TRBJ1-5, is DAMVIQNPRYQVTQFGKPVTLSCSQTLNHNVMYWYQQKSSQAPKLLFHYYDKDFNNEADTPDNFQSRRPNTSFCFLDIRSPGLGDTAMYLCATSLNRDQPQHFGDGTRLSIL.

In its sample, this clonotype was seen many times. This chain uses TRBV5-5 with TRBJ2-7; perhaps TRBD1 as D (6 bases). CDR1 SGHKS and CDR2 YYEKEE come from the germline V gene (reference sequence). The CDR3 totals 12 residues. Trimming left V 4 bases short and J 3 bases short, with 8 bases between. Here the CDR3 reads CASSPDSYEQYV. The CDR3 nucleotides read TGTGCCAGCAGCCCGGACAGCTACGAGCAGTACGTC.

This chain uses TRBV5-6 with TRBJ2-7, with a tentative D call TRBD2 (8 bases). Trimming cost V 4 bases and J 5 bases, with 25 bases left between them. The CDR3 length is 17 residues. Germline V gene sequence: CDR1 SGHDT, CDR2 YYEEEE. This CDR3 reads CASSPTGAGGRIDEQYF. CDR3 in DNA: TGTGCCAGCAGCCCAACAGGGGCGGGCGGGAGGATCGACGAGCAGTACTTC. Variable domain in full (rest from reference TRBV5-6 and TRBJ2-7): DAGVTQSPTHLIKTRGQQVTLRCSPKSGHDTVSWYQQALGQGPQFIFQYYEEEERQRGNFPDRFSGHQFPNYSSELNVNALLLGDSALYLCASSPTGAGGRIDEQYFGPGTRLTVT.

This clonotype was observed a handful of times. V gene TRBV11-2 combines with J gene TRBJ2-1, with unresolved D. The CDR3 extends over 12 amino acids. Deletions cut 3 bases from V and 6 bases from J, with 6 bases between. CDR1 is SGHAT, CDR2 FQNNGV, per germline. As DNA, the CDR3 is TGTGCCAGCAGCTTTCAACGCAATGAGCAGTTCTTC. Protein: CASSFQRNEQFF. Using reference TRBV11-2 and TRBJ2-1 for the parts outside the CDR3, the full variable domain is EAGVAQSPRYKIIEKRQSVAFWCNPISGHATLYWYQQILGQGPKLLIQFQNNGVVDDSQLPKDRFSAERLKGVDSTLKIQPAKLEDSAVYLCASSFQRNEQFFGPGTRLTVL.

There are many counts of this clonotype. The J gene is TRBJ2-5, the V gene TRBV5-1, with 9 bases identical to TRBD2. After removal of 1 base from V and 5 bases from J, the junction contained 9 bases not matched to a gene. The CDR3 extends over 16 amino acids. Germline CDR1 is SGHRS and CDR2 is YFSETQ. Here the CDR3 reads CASSLLSGGITETQYF. CDR3 sequence (DNA): TGCGCCAGCAGCTTGTTGAGCGGGGGGATTACTGAGACCCAGTACTTC.

There are many counts of this clonotype. The V call is TRBV2, the J call TRBJ1-1; D remains unclear. The CDR3 has 11 residues. Germline loops: CDR1 SNHLY, CDR2 FYNNEI. Trimming stripped 3 bases from V and 8 bases from J, with 7 bases between. As DNA, the CDR3 is TGTGCCAGCAGTGAGAGGGTGGAAGCTTTCTTT. This translates into CASSERVEAFF.

V gene TRBV12-3 or TRBV12-4 combines with J gene TRBJ2-1; 12 bases align to TRBD2. This CDR3 comprises 15 residues. V lost 7 bases and J lost 12; bases outside the gene matches: 13. CDR3 nucleotides: TGTGCCAGCAACCCGGGACTAGCGGGCCATATCGGGCAGTTCTTC. Protein sequence: CASNPGLAGHIGQFF.

V gene TRBV7-8 combines with J gene TRBJ2-7; 7 positions agree with TRBD1. Trimming at V came to 4 bases and at J to 0 bases, leaving 12 bases not matched to a gene. The CDR3 consists of 17 residues. From germline, CDR1 is SGHVS and CDR2 FQNEAQ. CDR3 in DNA: TGTGCCAGCAGCTCCCCCCTTGGGACAGTGAGCTCCTACGAGCAGTACGTC. It translates to CASSSPLGTVSSYEQYV.

This clonotype was seen only a few times. This chain's CDR3 is CASRPGQGFYNEQFF. The CDR3 bases are TGTGCCAGCAGACCAGGACAGGGTTTCTACAATGAGCAGTTCTTC. The J gene is TRBJ2-1, the V gene TRBV6-1; 8 positions agree with TRBD1. V was clipped by 6 bases and J by 3 bases; unmatched bases: 7. Per germline, CDR1 MNHNS and CDR2 SASEGT. This CDR3 has 15 amino acids.

This clonotype was seen only a few times. This rearrangement joins TRBV29-1 to TRBJ2-7; possible D gene TRBD1, 5 bases. Germline CDR1 reads SQVTM; CDR2 reads ANQGSEA. V gave up 4 bases and J gave up 1 base, with 11 bases separating them. The CDR3 runs 13 residues. The CDR3 DNA is TGCAGCGTTGTGCAGCAGGGATCCTACGAGCAGTACTTC. Protein product: CSVVQQGSYEQYF.